Shown below are 2 T cell receptor beta chains from a single sample sequenced in a study of cytomegalovirus exposure and HLA in healthy donors. This PCR relied on a set of 60 Vbeta primers and 13 Jbeta primers. Produced via immunoSEQ multiplex PCR; TCRdb's table is partial and in-frame only. The sample shows about 130,000 clones, 77% of them seen only once. The source material was PBMCs. These receptors all stem from a man aged 30 to 39 in good health and CMV-seronegative.

The chain is built from TRBV9 and TRBJ2-1, with D possibly matching TRBD1 (5 bases). The CDR3 has 12 amino acids. The germline gives CDR1 SGDLS, CDR2 YYNGEE. V lost 1 base and J lost 6, with 5 bases in between. CDR3 sequence: CASSVQGNEQFF. Here the CDR3 DNA reads TGTGCCAGCAGCGTACAGGGCAATGAGCAGTTCTTC.

This chain links TRBV30 with TRBJ2-5, with a tentative D call TRBD1 (6 bases). The ends were cut back, 0 bases at V and 2 bases at J, with 13 bases in the middle. The CDR3 extends over 15 amino acids. Germline CDR1 is GTSNPN and CDR2 is SVGIG (reference sequence). This CDR3 reads CAWSVNVGQQETQYF. The DNA for the CDR3 is TGTGCCTGGAGTGTAAATGTCGGACAGCAAGAGACCCAGTACTTC. Looking up the rest from reference TRBV30 and TRBJ2-5 gives the full variable domain: SQTIHQWPATLVQPVGSPLSLECTVEGTSNPNLYWYRQAAGRGLQLLFYSVGIGQISSEVPQNLSASRPQDRQFILSSKKLLLSDSGFYLCAWSVNVGQQETQYFGPGTRLLVL.